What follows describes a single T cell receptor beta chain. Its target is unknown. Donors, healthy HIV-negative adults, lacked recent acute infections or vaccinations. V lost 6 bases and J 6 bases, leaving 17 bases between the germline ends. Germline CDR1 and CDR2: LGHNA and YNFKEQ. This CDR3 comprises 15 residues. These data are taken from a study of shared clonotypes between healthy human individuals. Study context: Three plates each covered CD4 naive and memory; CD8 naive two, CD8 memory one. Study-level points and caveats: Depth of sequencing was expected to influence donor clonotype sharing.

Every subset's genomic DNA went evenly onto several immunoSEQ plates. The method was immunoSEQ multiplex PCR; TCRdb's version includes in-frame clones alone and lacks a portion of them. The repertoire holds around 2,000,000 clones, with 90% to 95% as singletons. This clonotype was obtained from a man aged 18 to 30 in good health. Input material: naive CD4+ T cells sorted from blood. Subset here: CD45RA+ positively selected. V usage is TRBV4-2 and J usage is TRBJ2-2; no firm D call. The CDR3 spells CASSRGTDAPGELFF. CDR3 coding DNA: TGTGCCAGCAGTCGCGGTACGGACGCTCCCGGGGAGCTGTTTTTT.